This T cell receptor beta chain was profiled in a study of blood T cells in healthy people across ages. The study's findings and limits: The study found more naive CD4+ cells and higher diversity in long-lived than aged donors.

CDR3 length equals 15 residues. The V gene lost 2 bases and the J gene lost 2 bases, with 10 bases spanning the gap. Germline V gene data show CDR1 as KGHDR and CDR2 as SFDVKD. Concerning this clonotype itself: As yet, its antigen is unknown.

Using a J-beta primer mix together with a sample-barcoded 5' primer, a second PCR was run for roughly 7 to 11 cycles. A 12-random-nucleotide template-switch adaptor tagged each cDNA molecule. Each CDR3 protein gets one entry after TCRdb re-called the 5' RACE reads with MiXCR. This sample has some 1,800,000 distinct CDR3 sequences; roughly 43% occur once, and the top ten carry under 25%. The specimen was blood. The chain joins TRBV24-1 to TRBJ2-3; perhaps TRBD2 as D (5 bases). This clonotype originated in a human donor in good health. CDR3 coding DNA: TGTGCCACCAGTGATTCATGGGAGTACACAGATACGCAGTATTTT. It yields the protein CATSDSWEYTDTQYF.